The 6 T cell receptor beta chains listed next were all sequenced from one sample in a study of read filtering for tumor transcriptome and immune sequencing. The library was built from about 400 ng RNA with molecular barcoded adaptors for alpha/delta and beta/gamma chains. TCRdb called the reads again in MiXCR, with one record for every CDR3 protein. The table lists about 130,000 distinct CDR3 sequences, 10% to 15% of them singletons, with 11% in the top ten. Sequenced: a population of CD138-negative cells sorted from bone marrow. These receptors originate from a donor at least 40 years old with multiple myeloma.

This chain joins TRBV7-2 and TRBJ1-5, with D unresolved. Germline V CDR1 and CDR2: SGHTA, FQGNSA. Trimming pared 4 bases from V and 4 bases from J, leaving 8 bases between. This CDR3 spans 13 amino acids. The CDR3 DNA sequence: TGTGCCAGCAGCTACACAGAAAATCAGCCCCAGCATTTT. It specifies CASSYTENQPQHF.

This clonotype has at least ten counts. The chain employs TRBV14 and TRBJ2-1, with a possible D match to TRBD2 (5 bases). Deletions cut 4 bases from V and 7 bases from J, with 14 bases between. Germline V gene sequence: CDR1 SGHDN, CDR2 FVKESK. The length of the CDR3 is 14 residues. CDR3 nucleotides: TGTGCCAGCAGCCCTATCAGGTCGGGGAATGAGCAGTTCTTC. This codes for CASSPIRSGNEQFF.

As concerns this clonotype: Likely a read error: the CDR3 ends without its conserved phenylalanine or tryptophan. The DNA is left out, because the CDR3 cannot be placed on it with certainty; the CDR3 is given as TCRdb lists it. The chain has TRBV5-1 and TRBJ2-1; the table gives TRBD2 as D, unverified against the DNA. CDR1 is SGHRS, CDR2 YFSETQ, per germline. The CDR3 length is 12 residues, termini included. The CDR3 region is CASSLAEGEQVC.

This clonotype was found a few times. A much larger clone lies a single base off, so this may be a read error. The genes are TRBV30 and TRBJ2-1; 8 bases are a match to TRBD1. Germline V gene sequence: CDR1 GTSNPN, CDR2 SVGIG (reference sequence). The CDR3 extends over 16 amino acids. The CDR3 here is CAAGVDREFFGNVQFF. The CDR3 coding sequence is TGTGCCGCGGGTGTGGACAGGGAATTTTTTGGTAATGTGCAGTTCTTC.

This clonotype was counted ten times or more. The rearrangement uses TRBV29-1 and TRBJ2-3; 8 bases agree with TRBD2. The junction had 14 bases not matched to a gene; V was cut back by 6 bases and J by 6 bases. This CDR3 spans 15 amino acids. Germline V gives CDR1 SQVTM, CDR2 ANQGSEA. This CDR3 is CSVGGFGGAGDTQYF. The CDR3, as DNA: TGCAGCGTCGGAGGGTTCGGGGGGGCGGGCGATACGCAGTATTTT.

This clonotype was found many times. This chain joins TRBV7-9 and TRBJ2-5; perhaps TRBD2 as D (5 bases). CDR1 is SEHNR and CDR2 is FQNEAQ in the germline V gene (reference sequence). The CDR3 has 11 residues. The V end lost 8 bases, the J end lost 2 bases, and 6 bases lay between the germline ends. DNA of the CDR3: TGTGCCAGCGAGCGGCAAGAGACCCAGTACTTC. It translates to CASERQETQYF.